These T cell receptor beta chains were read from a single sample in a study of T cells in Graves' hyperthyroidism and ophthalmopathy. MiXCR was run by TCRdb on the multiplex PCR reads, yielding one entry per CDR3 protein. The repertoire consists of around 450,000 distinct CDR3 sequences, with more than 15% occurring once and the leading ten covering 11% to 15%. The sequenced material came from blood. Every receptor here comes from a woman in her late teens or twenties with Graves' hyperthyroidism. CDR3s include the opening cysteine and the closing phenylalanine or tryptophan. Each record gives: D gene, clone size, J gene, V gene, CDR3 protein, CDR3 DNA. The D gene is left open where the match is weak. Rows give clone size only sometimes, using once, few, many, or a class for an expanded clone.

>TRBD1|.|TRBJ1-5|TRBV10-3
CAISESWGTGLAQPQHF
TGTGCCATCAGTGAAAGTTGGGGGACAGGGTTGGCTCAGCCCCAGCATTTT
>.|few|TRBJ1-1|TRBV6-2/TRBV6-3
CASSYWAEAFF
TGTGCCAGCAGTTACTGGGCTGAAGCTTTCTTT
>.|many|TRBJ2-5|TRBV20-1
CSAREALSGQETQYF
TGCAGTGCTAGAGAGGCACTAAGCGGCCAAGAGACCCAGTACTTC
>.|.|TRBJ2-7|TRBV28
CASSLIGGRGYEQYF
TGTGCCAGCAGTTTAATTGGGGGGCGCGGTTACGAGCAGTACTTC
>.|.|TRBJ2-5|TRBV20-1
CSASFSSLSETQYF
TGCAGTGCTAGCTTCTCTTCTCTTTCGGAGACCCAGTACTTC
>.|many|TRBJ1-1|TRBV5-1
CASSLGEGWPFF
TGCGCCAGCAGCTTGGGGGAGGGTTGGCCTTTCTTT
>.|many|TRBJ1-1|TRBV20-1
CSARDGLQGEAFF
TGCAGTGCTAGAGATGGGTTACAGGGTGAAGCTTTCTTT
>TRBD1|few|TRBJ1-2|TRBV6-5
CASCLNQGATLYGYTF
TGTGCCAGCTGTCTAAATCAGGGGGCAACCCTCTATGGCTACACCTTC
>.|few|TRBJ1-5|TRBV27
CASSTRPGSNQPQHF
TGTGCCAGCAGTACCCGTCCAGGGTCCAATCAGCCCCAGCATTTT
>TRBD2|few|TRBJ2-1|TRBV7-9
CASSSGTSGIRDEQFF
TGTGCCAGCAGCTCCGGGACTAGCGGGATTAGGGATGAGCAGTTCTTC
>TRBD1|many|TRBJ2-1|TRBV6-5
CASITYGTGWGNEQFF
TGTGCCAGCATTACATACGGGACAGGGTGGGGCAATGAGCAGTTCTTC
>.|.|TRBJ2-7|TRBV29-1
CSVEVWLGFSYEQYF
TGCAGCGTTGAAGTCTGGTTAGGGTTCTCCTACGAGCAGTACTTC
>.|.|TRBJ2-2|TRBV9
CASSVDLWGDTGELFF
TGTGCCAGCAGCGTAGATTTATGGGGGGACACCGGGGAGCTGTTTTTT
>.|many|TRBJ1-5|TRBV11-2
CASSPGGLSNQPQHF
TGTGCCAGCAGCCCGGGGGGTTTGAGCAATCAGCCCCAGCATTTT
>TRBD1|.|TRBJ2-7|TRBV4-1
CASSRGQGTGAREQYF
TGCGCCAGCAGCCGGGGTCAGGGGACAGGGGCCCGCGAGCAGTACTTC
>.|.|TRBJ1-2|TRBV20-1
CSAIPGVDYGYTF
TGCAGTGCTATCCCAGGGGTGGACTATGGCTACACCTTC
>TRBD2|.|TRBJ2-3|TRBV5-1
CASSPIAGTSGGTDTQYF
TGCGCCAGCAGCCCTATAGCCGGGACTAGCGGGGGTACAGATACGCAGTATTTT
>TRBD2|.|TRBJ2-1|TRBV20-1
CSAILAGGRNEQFF
TGCAGTGCTATTTTAGCGGGGGGGCGAAATGAGCAGTTCTTC
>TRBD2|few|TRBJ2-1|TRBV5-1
CASSSEGLAGPFGEQFF
TGCGCCAGCAGCTCCGAGGGTCTAGCGGGTCCCTTCGGTGAGCAGTTCTTC
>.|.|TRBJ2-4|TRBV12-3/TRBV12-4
CASSQQLAKNIQYF
TGTGCCAGCAGTCAACAGCTTGCCAAAAACATTCAGTACTTC
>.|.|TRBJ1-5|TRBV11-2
CASSLSRGQPQHF
TGTGCCAGCAGCTTAAGTAGGGGTCAGCCCCAGCATTTT
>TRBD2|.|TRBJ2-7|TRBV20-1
CSAEAGLAGHYEQYF
TGCAGTGCCGAGGCGGGGCTAGCGGGGCACTACGAGCAGTACTTC
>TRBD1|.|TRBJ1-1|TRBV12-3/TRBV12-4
CASSRQGKEAFF
TGTGCCAGCAGTAGACAGGGGAAGGAAGCTTTCTTT
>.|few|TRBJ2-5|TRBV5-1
CASSLRGEQTQYF
TGCGCCAGCAGCCTCAGGGGGGAGCAGACCCAGTACTTC
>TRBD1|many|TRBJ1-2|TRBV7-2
CASSYGTVYGYTF
TGTGCCAGCAGCTACGGGACAGTCTATGGCTACACCTTC
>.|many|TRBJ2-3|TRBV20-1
CSARLPIRAPDTQYF
TGCAGTGCTAGACTCCCCATAAGGGCACCAGATACGCAGTATTTT
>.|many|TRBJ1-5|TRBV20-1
CSATADWTVSQPQHF
TGCAGTGCTACCGCAGACTGGACAGTGAGTCAGCCCCAGCATTTT
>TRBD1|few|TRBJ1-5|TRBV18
CASSQKTGAEQPQHF
TGTGCCAGCTCACAAAAGACAGGGGCGGAGCAGCCCCAGCATTTT
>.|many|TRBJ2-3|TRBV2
CASSVRRTDTQYF
TGTGCCAGCAGTGTTAGGCGCACAGATACGCAGTATTTT